Presented here are 10 T cell receptor beta chains from one specimen sequenced in a study of preoperative IRX-2 immunotherapy in early breast cancer. Profiling relied on immunoSEQ multiplex PCR, and the TCRdb table lists in-frame clones only, not all of them. The sample has more than 2,500 clones; under 85% are singletons. Treatment noted: preoperative locoregional IRX-2 cytokine immunotherapy. The starting material was tumor tissue, obtained after IRX-2 immunotherapy. Receptors were obtained from a human donor with breast cancer.

This chain connects TRBV6-8 to TRBJ1-1, with 9 bases aligning to TRBD1. CDR1 and CDR2 from the germline V gene are MNHGY and SAAAGT. The CDR3 spans 14 residues. Germline trimming cut 11 bases from V and 0 bases from J; bases unmatched to any gene: 7. CDR3 sequence: CAVQGAGLNTEAFF. In nucleotides, the CDR3 is TGTGCCGTACAGGGGGCCGGCCTGAACACTGAAGCTTTCTTT.

This sequence joins TRBV6-8 and TRBJ1-2, with D hard to call. V lost 6 bases, J lost 3 bases, and 11 bases lay in between. The germline V gene encodes CDR1 MNHGY and CDR2 SAAAGT. The CDR3 is 13 residues long. CDR3 coding DNA: TGTGCCAGCAGAAGCGGATCCCACTATGGCTACACCTTC. Translation gives CASRSGSHYGYTF.

The chain joins TRBV30 to TRBJ1-4; 8 nucleotides match TRBD1. Trimming at V came to 5 bases and at J to 2 bases, leaving 10 bases not matched to a gene. This CDR3 contains 16 residues. Germline V gene sequence: CDR1 GTSNPN, CDR2 SVGIG (reference sequence). The CDR3 DNA is TGTGCCTGGGGTCAGGGGGCGCTTGGGACTAATGAAAAACTGTTTTTT. It yields the protein CAWGQGALGTNEKLFF.

The CDR3 protein is CASSSPDRVTNVLTF. CDR3 nucleotide sequence: TGTGCCAGCAGTTCCCCGGACAGGGTCACCAACGTCCTGACTTTC. V usage is TRBV28 and J usage is TRBJ2-6; TRBD1 aligns across 8 bases. V shed 4 bases and J 8 bases; nucleotides not matched to a gene: 7. The CDR3 totals 15 residues. The germline V gene has CDR1 MDHEN and CDR2 SYDVKM.

The J gene is TRBJ2-1, the V gene TRBV14, with D perhaps TRBD1 or TRBD2 (5 bases each). The ends were cut back, 0 bases at V and 7 bases at J, with 16 bases in the middle. From germline, CDR1 is SGHDN and CDR2 FVKESK. CDR3 size: 16 residues. The CDR3 DNA sequence: TGTGCCAGCAGCCAAGAAAGATGGGGGTCTGGGAATGAGCAGTTCTTC. Protein sequence: CASSQERWGSGNEQFF. The entire variable domain, with the rest obtained from reference TRBV14 and TRBJ2-1, is as follows: EAGVTQFPSHSVIEKGQTVTLRCDPISGHDNLYWYRRVMGKEIKFLLHFVKESKQDESGMPNNRFLAERTGGTYSTLKVQPAELEDSGVYFCASSQERWGSGNEQFFGPGTRLTVL.

The V gene is TRBV6-1, the J gene TRBJ2-5; D gene unclear. With 0 bases removed from V and 5 bases from J, the gap between germline ends came to 13 bases. The CDR3 spans 15 residues. Germline CDR1 MNHNS, CDR2 SASEGT. The CDR3 DNA follows: TGTGCCAGCAGTGAAGCGCTGGCTAGTCGGGAGACCCAGTACTTC. The encoded protein is CASSEALASRETQYF.

The genes are TRBV11-3 and TRBJ1-1; D possibly corresponds to TRBD1 (6 bases). The V gene lost 5 bases and the J gene lost 4 bases, with 17 bases spanning the gap. This CDR3 has 15 amino acids. The germline CDR1 and CDR2 sequences are SGHNT and YENEEA. CDR3 sequence (DNA): TGTGCCAGCAGCGTTATACAGGGCAGGGGCACTGAAGCTTTCTTT. This translates into CASSVIQGRGTEAFF.

The chain is built from TRBV5-1 and TRBJ2-7, with 13 bases lining up with TRBD2. Germline values: CDR1 SGHRS, CDR2 YFSETQ. The V segment lost 4 bases and the J segment 6 bases; nucleotides outside the gene matches: 4. The CDR3 loop spans 14 amino acids. The CDR3 region is CASSPGLAGSEQYF. CDR3 DNA: TGCGCCAGCAGCCCGGGACTAGCGGGGAGCGAGCAGTACTTC.

Concerning this clone itself: The junction does not match germline at one end; this may be a read error. The chain carries TRBV23-1 and TRBJ1-1; D remains unclear. TRBV23-1 is noted as an ORF with a role that remains uncertain. The CDR3 has 15 amino acids. The CDR3 reads CASSQSEDSNTEAFF. CDR3 bases: TGCGCCAGCAGCCAATCCGAGGACTCGAACACTGAAGCTTTCTTT.

The CDR3 sequence: CASSTGQKNYGYTF. CDR3 DNA sequence: TGTGCCAGCAGTACGGGACAGAAGAACTATGGCTACACCTTC. The gene calls are TRBV28 and TRBJ1-2; TRBD1 matches at 7 bases. This CDR3 spans 14 amino acids. Germline CDR1 reads MDHEN; CDR2 reads SYDVKM. Trimming at V came to 5 bases and at J to 2 bases, leaving 5 bases not matched to a gene.